This T cell receptor beta chain was found in a study of CXCR3-negative and CXCR3-positive naive CD8 T cells. The authors made the TRB cDNA libraries by 5' RACE using UMI labels. TCRdb reprocessed the 5' RACE reads and keeps a single row for each CDR3 protein, giving no DNA. The sample table sets out under 150,000 distinct CDR3 sequences. Remarks on this clonotype: Its antigen is currently unknown.

Study-wide results and caveats: TRB CDR3s of CXCR3-positive naive cells were more hydrophobic than those of CXCR3-negative naive cells.

CDR1 and CDR2 (germline): SGHRS, YFSETQ. The CDR3 consists of 14 residues. This sequence joins TRBV5-1 and TRBJ2-7; TCRdb outputs TRBD2, but without DNA this stays unchecked. The sample taken for sequencing was naive CXCR3+ CD8+ T cells from blood. This sample's subset: CD45RO-CCR7+CD27+CD95- naive CD8+ T cells expressing CXCR3 (TNR3+). This sequence was found in a human donor in good health. Some clones in this sample may be carry-over from other donors' samples. CDR3 loop: CASSLVSGRLEQYF.